The 21 T cell receptor beta chains below were found in one sample sequenced in a study of graft-versus-host responses after intestinal transplantation. Assay used: immunoSEQ multiplex PCR; TCRdb lists only in-frame clones, some missing. Of 25,000 to 35,000 clones in the sample, 80% are singletons; the top ten hold 3% to 3.5%. The starting material, graft tissue, was processed to release intraepithelial and lamina propria lymphocytes. The source was ileum tissue, collected 98 days after intestinal transplantation. Receptors originate from a human patient who received an intestinal transplant, so some T cells may come from the graft donor.

This CDR3 reads CASSLLTSGGIPGELFF. The CDR3, as DNA: TGTGCCAGCAGCTTGCTGACTAGCGGGGGGATCCCCGGGGAGCTGTTTTTT. The chain employs TRBV7-9 and TRBJ2-2, with TRBD2 matching 13 bases. Trimming cost V 3 bases and J 6 bases; bases outside gene matches: 7. The germline V gene has CDR1 SEHNR and CDR2 FQNEAQ (reference sequence). The CDR3 runs to 17 residues.

CDR3: CASHLGVGGRRYGYTF. CDR3 in DNA: TGCGCCAGCCACCTGGGGGTGGGAGGAAGACGATATGGCTACACCTTC. The chain combines TRBV4-1 with TRBJ1-2; the D gene is possibly TRBD1 (5 bases). V gave up 8 bases and J gave up 5 bases, with 24 bases separating them. Germline CDR1 MGHRA, CDR2 YSYEKL. CDR3 size: 16 residues.

This rearrangement joins TRBV7-2 to TRBJ1-2, with 9 bases fitting TRBD1. Germline CDR1 reads SGHTA; CDR2 reads FQGNSA. CDR3 length: 14 amino acids. The V gene end was trimmed by 9 bases and the J gene end by 4 bases; junction bases not matched to a gene: 9. CDR3 in amino acids: CASTQGAQGYGYTF. The CDR3 DNA sequence: TGTGCCAGTACACAGGGGGCGCAGGGCTATGGCTACACCTTC.

This chain joins TRBV6-5 and TRBJ1-5; D gene unclear. The germline V gene has CDR1 MNHEY and CDR2 SVGAGI. This CDR3 region has 11 residues. With 5 bases removed from V and 3 bases from J, the gap between germline ends came to 2 bases. The CDR3 loop reads CASSNNQPQHF. CDR3 nucleotides: TGTGCCAGCAGTAACAATCAGCCCCAGCATTTT.

The chain carries TRBV5-4 and TRBJ2-5; 13 positions match TRBD2. The end of the DNA is better explained by TRBJ2-7, so the J call may be wrong. The CDR3 has 14 residues. CDR1 and CDR2 (germline): SGHNT, YYREEE (reference sequence). The CDR3 DNA is TGTGCCAGCAGCACAGGACTAGCGGGGGACGAGCAGTACTTC. This encodes CASSTGLAGDEQYF.

The gene calls are TRBV28 and TRBJ2-3, with D possibly being TRBD1 (6 bases). The CDR3 is 13 amino acids. Per the germline V gene, CDR1 is MDHEN and CDR2 is SYDVKM. The V end lost 8 bases, the J end lost 5 bases, and 14 bases lay between the germline ends. CDR3 residues: CASQSPGVDTQYF. DNA for the CDR3: TGTGCCAGCCAGTCGCCAGGGGTAGATACGCAGTATTTT.

The CDR3, as DNA: TGTGCCAGCAGCCTCCCCGGGGATACGCAGTATTTT. It is translated as CASSLPGDTQYF. The chain joins TRBV5-6 to TRBJ2-3; D is unclear. In germline, CDR1 is SGHDT, CDR2 YYEEEE. Trimming shortened V by 4 bases and J by 6 bases, and 9 bases separated the two germline ends. The CDR3 totals 12 residues.

This clone appeared a single time. J is TRBJ2-3 and V is TRBV4-1; no firm D call. V lost 5 bases, J lost 8 bases, and 11 bases lay in between. Germline V gives CDR1 MGHRA, CDR2 YSYEKL. The CDR3 is made up of 12 amino acids. DNA for the CDR3: TGCGCCAGCAGCTACCCCACCGGTACGCAGTATTTT. Amino acid sequence: CASSYPTGTQYF.

The chain joins TRBV19 to TRBJ2-1; TRBD1 or TRBD2 may be the D gene (5 bases each). This CDR3 has 15 amino acids. Germline loops: CDR1 LNHDA, CDR2 SQIVND (reference sequence). V gave up 3 bases and J gave up 4 bases, with 13 bases separating them. The CDR3 sequence is CASSMRGGKYNEQFF. CDR3 in DNA: TGTGCCAGTAGTATGCGTGGGGGAAAATACAATGAGCAGTTCTTC.

The chain links TRBV7-3 to TRBJ2-5, with D possibly TRBD2 on 6 matching bases. The germline V and J ends were trimmed by 5 bases and 5 bases, with 21 bases remaining between them. This CDR3 spans 16 amino acids. Germline assignment: CDR1 SGHTA and CDR2 FQGTGA. The CDR3 sequence: CASSLIGDHRGETQYF. CDR3 DNA: TGTGCCAGCAGCCTAATAGGGGACCACCGGGGGGAGACCCAGTACTTC. The full variable domain, in which reference TRBV7-3 and TRBJ2-5 provide the parts outside the CDR3, is GAGVSQTPSNKVTEKGKYVELRCDPISGHTALYWYRQSLGQGPEFLIYFQGTGAADDSGLPNDRFFAVRPEGSVSTLKIQRTERGDSAVYLCASSLIGDHRGETQYFGPGTRLLVL.

The chain uses TRBV6-1 and TRBJ1-6; tentative D call: TRBD1 (5 bases). Trimming cost V 9 bases and J 9 bases, with 12 bases left between them. This CDR3 contains 12 residues. The germline gives CDR1 MNHNS, CDR2 SASEGT. The CDR3 bases are TGTGCCAGTCGCAGGGAGATTTCACCCCTCCACTTT. This sequence encodes CASRREISPLHF.

The chain combines TRBV9 with TRBJ2-1, with 10 bases that match TRBD2. This CDR3 has 15 residues. Germline lookup yields CDR1 SGDLS and CDR2 YYNGEE. The trim removed 4 bases at V and 8 bases at J, leaving 9 bases unmatched. The CDR3 DNA sequence: TGTGCCAGCAGCATCCCTAGCGGGGGTAGTGATGAGCAGTTCTTC. Its protein product is CASSIPSGGSDEQFF.

This chain links TRBV28 with TRBJ1-5; D possibly corresponds to TRBD1 (5 bases). Germline assignment: CDR1 MDHEN and CDR2 SYDVKM. This CDR3 region has 16 residues. Trimming shortened V by 1 base and J by 0 bases, and 10 bases separated the two germline ends. DNA for the CDR3: TGTGCCAGCAGTTTATCAGGGACGGTTAGCAATCAGCCCCAGCATTTT. It yields the protein CASSLSGTVSNQPQHF.

The rearrangement joins TRBV19 to TRBJ1-5; no clear D. V was clipped by 4 bases and J by 5 bases, with 6 bases between them. In germline, CDR1 is LNHDA, CDR2 SQIVND (reference sequence). The length of the CDR3 is 12 residues. The CDR3 DNA reads TGTGCCAGTAGTACAGATTATCAGCCCCAGCATTTT. Its protein is CASSTDYQPQHF.

This clone has a handful of counts. Additional DNA sequences in this sample encode the identical CDR3. The CDR3 sequence is CASSYGDEQFF. The CDR3 coding sequence is TGTGCCAGCAGTTACGGGGACGAGCAGTTCTTC. The chain is built from TRBV6-6 and TRBJ2-1; D is possibly TRBD1 or TRBD2 (5 bases each). The CDR3 consists of 11 residues. Per germline, CDR1 MNHNY and CDR2 SVGAGI (reference sequence). Trimming stripped 2 bases from V and 10 bases from J, with 6 bases between.

The rearrangement joins TRBV5-6 to TRBJ1-6; D is possibly TRBD1 (6 bases). Trimming stripped 4 bases from V and 4 bases from J, with 24 bases between. The CDR3 is 19 amino acids. CDR1 and CDR2 (germline): SGHDT, YYEEEE. CDR3 nucleotides: TGTGCCAGCAGCCGACGGGGGCCACCTGCGGCCGGATATAATTCACCCCTCCACTTT. Translating it yields CASSRRGPPAAGYNSPLHF.

The V and J genes are TRBV28 and TRBJ1-1; D perhaps matches TRBD1 (5 bases). V lost 5 bases and J lost 0, with 13 bases in between. Germline CDR1 reads MDHEN; CDR2 reads SYDVKM. This CDR3 has 15 residues. CDR3 residues: CASSPGIVLNTEAFF. For the CDR3, the DNA is TGTGCCAGCAGTCCAGGGATTGTGCTGAACACTGAAGCTTTCTTT.

The J gene is TRBJ2-3, the V gene TRBV7-3, with 11 bases aligning to TRBD2. Germline assignment: CDR1 SGHTA and CDR2 FQGTGA. The V gene end was trimmed by 3 bases and the J gene end by 3 bases; junction bases not matched to a gene: 2. The CDR3 runs 15 residues. CDR3 sequence (DNA): TGTGCCAGCAGCTTGACTAGCGGGGCTACAGATACGCAGTATTTT. This sequence encodes CASSLTSGATDTQYF.

This clone has more than one count but fewer than ten. V usage is TRBV7-9 and J usage is TRBJ2-1; no clear D. This CDR3 contains 13 residues. Trimming shortened V by 1 base and J by 7 bases, and 8 bases separated the two germline ends. Germline V gene sequence: CDR1 SEHNR, CDR2 FQNEAQ (reference sequence). This chain's CDR3 is CASSLGWGNEQFF. For the CDR3, the DNA is TGTGCCAGCAGCTTAGGTTGGGGAAATGAGCAGTTCTTC.

This clone was counted only a few times. The chain links TRBV5-1 to TRBJ2-6; possible D gene TRBD1, 6 bases. The germline gives CDR1 SGHRS, CDR2 YFSETQ. Between the trimmed V and J ends, which lost 3 bases and 3 bases, there was a span of 28 bases. The CDR3 extends over 21 amino acids. CDR3 sequence reads: CASSSPGVLGAGVRGANVLTF. The CDR3 DNA sequence: TGCGCCAGCAGCTCACCTGGTGTGTTGGGGGCAGGGGTTCGTGGGGCCAACGTCCTGACTTTC.

The V and J genes are TRBV6-1 and TRBJ1-1, with 8 positions matching TRBD1. From germline, CDR1 is MNHNS and CDR2 SASEGT. Trimming took 10 bases from V and 1 from J; bases not matched to a gene: 2. The CDR3 has 12 amino acids. The CDR3 region has the DNA TGTGCCATAGACAGGGGGAACACTGAAGCTTTCTTT. Translation gives CAIDRGNTEAFF.